This T cell receptor beta chain was recovered during a study of blood T cell repertoires in COVID-19. Across the study: The United States, Italy and Spain provided the acute and convalescent COVID-19 samples.

As handled by the study authors: The authors estimated nucleated cell counts from reference gene primer amplification. The data were produced by immunoSEQ multiplex PCR, yet TCRdb's version contains in-frame clones alone and is incomplete. V and J calls and clone size are copied from that table; D and trimming were computed from the DNA. Here the sample spans about 270,000 clones, 80% to 95% being singletons. Individuals drawn from around 25 US areas were roughly 18 to 89 years old. Within 2 weeks before study entry, exposed participants met a COVID-19 case. Trimming cost V 3 bases and J 2 bases; bases outside gene matches: 4. The CDR3 is 15 amino acids. Germline loops: CDR1 SGHRS, CDR2 YFSETQ.

The specimen sequenced was PBMCs or T cells enriched from blood (not recorded which). The clonotype comes from a middle-aged man who had been exposed to COVID-19. The rearrangement links TRBV5-1 to TRBJ2-5; TRBD2 matches at 10 bases. CDR3 region: CASSSGLALQETQYF. Written as DNA, the CDR3 is TGCGCCAGCAGCTCGGGACTAGCGTTACAAGAGACCCAGTACTTC.